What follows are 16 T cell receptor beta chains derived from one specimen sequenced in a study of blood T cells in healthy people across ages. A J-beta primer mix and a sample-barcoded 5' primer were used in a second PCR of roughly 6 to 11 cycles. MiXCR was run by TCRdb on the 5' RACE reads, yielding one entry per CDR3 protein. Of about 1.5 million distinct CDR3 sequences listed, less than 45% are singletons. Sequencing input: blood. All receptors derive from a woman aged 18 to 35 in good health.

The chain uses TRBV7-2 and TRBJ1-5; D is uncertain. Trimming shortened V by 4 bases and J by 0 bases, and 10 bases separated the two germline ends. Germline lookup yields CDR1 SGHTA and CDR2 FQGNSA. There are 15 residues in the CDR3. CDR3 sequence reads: CASSSQSNSNQPQHF. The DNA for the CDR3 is TGTGCCAGCAGCTCACAGTCTAATAGCAATCAGCCCCAGCATTTT.

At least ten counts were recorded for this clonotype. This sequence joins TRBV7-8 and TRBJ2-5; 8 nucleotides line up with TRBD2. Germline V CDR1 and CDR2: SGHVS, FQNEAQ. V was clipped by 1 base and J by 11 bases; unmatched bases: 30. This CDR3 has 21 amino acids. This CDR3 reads CASSLVSWRLPGGAAYNEQYF. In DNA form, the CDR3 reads TGTGCCAGCAGCTTAGTTTCTTGGCGCCTCCCCGGGGGGGCCGCCTACAATGAGCAGTACTTC.

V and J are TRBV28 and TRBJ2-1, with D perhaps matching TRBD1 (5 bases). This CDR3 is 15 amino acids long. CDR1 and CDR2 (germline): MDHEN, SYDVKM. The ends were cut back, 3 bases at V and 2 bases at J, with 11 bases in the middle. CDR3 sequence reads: CASSFQSGPYNEQFF. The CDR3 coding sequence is TGTGCCAGCAGTTTTCAGTCAGGGCCCTACAATGAGCAGTTCTTC.

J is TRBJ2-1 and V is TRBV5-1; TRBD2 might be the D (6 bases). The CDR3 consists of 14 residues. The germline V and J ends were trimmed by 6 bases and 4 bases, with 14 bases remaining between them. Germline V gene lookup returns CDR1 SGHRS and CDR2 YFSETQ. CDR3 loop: CASMGSSVYNEQFF. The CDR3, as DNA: TGCGCCAGCATGGGGTCTAGCGTTTACAATGAGCAGTTCTTC.

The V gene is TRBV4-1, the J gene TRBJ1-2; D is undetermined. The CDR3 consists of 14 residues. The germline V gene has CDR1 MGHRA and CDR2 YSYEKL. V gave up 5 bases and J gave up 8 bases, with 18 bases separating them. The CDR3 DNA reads TGCGCCAGCAGCGCACCCGGGCAGCTTGGGGGCTACACCTTC. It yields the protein CASSAPGQLGGYTF.

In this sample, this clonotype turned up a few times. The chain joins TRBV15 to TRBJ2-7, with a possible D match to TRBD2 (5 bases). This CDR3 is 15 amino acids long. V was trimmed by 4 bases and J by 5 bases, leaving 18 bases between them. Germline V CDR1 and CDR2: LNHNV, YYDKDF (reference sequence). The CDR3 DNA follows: TGTGCCACCAGCATAAATAGGGTGGGAGACGACGAGCAGTACTTC. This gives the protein CATSINRVGDDEQYF.

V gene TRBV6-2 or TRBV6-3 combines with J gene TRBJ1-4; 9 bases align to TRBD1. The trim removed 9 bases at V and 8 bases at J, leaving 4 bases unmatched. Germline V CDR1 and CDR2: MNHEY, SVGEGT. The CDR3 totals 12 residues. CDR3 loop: CASSDRGEKLFF. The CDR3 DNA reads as TGTGCCAGTTCGGACAGGGGAGAAAAACTGTTTTTT.

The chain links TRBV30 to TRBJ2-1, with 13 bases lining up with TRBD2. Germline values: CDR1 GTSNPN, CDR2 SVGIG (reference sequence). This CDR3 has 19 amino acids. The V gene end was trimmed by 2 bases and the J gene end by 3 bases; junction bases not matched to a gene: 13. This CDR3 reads CAWSRGGLAGEGIYNEQFF. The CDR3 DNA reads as TGTGCCTGGAGTCGCGGCGGACTAGCGGGAGAGGGGATCTACAATGAGCAGTTCTTC. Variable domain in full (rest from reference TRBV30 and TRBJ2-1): SQTIHQWPATLVQPVGSPLSLECTVEGTSNPNLYWYRQAAGRGLQLLFYSVGIGQISSEVPQNLSASRPQDRQFILSSKKLLLSDSGFYLCAWSRGGLAGEGIYNEQFFGPGTRLTVL.

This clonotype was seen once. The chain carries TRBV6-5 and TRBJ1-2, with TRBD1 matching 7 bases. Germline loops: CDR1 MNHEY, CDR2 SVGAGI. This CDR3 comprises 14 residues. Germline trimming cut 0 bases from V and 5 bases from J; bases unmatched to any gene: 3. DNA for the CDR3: TGTGCCAGCAGTTACTCCGGGACAGAATATGGCTACACCTTC. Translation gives CASSYSGTEYGYTF.

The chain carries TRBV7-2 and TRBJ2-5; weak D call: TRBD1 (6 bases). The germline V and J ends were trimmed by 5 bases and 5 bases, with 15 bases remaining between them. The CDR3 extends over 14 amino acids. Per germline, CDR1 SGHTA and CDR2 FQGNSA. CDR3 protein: CASSAQTGLETQYF. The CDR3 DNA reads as TGTGCCAGCAGCGCGCAGACAGGTCTGGAGACCCAGTACTTC.

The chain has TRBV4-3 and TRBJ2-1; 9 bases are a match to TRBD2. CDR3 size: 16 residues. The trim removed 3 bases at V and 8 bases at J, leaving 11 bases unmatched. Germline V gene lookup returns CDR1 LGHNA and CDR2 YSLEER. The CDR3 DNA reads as TGCGCCAGCAGCCAGGGCACCGGGACTAGCTCGGATGAGCAGTTCTTC. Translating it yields CASSQGTGTSSDEQFF.

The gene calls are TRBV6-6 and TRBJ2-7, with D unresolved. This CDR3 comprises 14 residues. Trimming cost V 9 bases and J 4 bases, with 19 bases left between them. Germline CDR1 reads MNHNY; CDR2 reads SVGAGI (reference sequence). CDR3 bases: TGTGCCAGTGATGTCTCCGGTTCTAATTACGAGCAGTACTTC. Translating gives CASDVSGSNYEQYF.

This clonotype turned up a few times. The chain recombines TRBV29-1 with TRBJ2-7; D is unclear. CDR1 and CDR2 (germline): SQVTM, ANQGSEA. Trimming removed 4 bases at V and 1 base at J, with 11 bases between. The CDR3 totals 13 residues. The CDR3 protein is CSVVVSRSYEQYF. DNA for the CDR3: TGCAGCGTTGTGGTCAGCCGATCCTACGAGCAGTACTTC.

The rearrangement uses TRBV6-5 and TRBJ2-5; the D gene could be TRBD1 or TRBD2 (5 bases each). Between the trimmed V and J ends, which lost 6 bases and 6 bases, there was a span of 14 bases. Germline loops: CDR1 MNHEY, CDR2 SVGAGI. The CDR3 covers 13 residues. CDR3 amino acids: CASSTVGTQTQYF. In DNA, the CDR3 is TGTGCCAGCAGCACTGTGGGGACGCAGACCCAGTACTTC.

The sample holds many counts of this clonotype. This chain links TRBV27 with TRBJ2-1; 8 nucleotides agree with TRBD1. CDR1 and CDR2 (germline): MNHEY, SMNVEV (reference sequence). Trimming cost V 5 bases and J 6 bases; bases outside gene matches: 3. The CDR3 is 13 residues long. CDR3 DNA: TGTGCCAGCAGTAGGACAGGGTTCAATGAGCAGTTCTTC. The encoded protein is CASSRTGFNEQFF.

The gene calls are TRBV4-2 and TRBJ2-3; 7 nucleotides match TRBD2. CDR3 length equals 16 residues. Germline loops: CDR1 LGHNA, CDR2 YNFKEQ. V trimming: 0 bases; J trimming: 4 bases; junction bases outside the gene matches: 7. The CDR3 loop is CASSQEALAKADTQYF. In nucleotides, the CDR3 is TGTGCCAGCAGCCAAGAAGCACTAGCGAAAGCAGATACGCAGTATTTT.